These T cell receptor beta chains were read from a single sample in a study of blood T cell repertoires in COVID-19. TCRdb's table, derived via immunoSEQ multiplex PCR, lists solely in-frame clones and lacks some. This sample has more than 150,000 clones, with around 79% found just once. Sequencing was performed on peripheral blood. Source of these receptors: a man in his sixties with active or convalescent COVID-19. Both conserved end residues are part of each CDR3. A D gene is named only where the DNA matches it firmly. Clone size appears in some rows only: once, few, many, or a class for an expanded clone.

j_call clone_size v_call d_call cdr3_nt cdr3_aa
TRBJ2-2 NA TRBV11-3 TRBD1 TGTGCCAGCAGCTACAGGGGGCGGCCTAACACCGGGGAGCTGTTTTTT CASSYRGRPNTGELFF
TRBJ2-7 NA TRBV6-1 TRBD1 TGTGCCACTAAGACAGGGAGCGACGAGCAGTACTTC CATKTGSDEQYF
TRBJ2-7 NA TRBV20-1 NA TGCAGTGCTCGGGACACCTACGAGCAGTACTTC CSARDTYEQYF
TRBJ2-7 NA TRBV6-4 TRBD1 TGTGCCAGCAGTGAGGGACAGCTTAGCTCCTACGAGCAGTACTTC CASSEGQLSSYEQYF
TRBJ2-7 NA TRBV5-1 NA TGCGCCAGCAGCCTAGACAGGAGCTCCTACGAGCAGTACTTC CASSLDRSSYEQYF
TRBJ2-7 NA TRBV7-9 NA TGTGCCAGCAGCTATATCTCTGACGAGCAGTACTTC CASSYISDEQYF
TRBJ2-3 NA TRBV5-4 TRBD2 TGTGCCAGCAGCTTAGGACTAGCGGCCCAAAGGGATACGCAGTATTTT CASSLGLAAQRDTQYF
TRBJ2-7 NA TRBV7-8 NA TGTGCCAGCAGCTTAGGACTGCTCCCCTACGAGCAGTACTTC CASSLGLLPYEQYF
TRBJ2-7 NA TRBV7-9 NA TGTGCCAGCAGTTATACGGGGGAGAGCGACGAGCAGTACTTC CASSYTGESDEQYF
TRBJ2-5 once TRBV18 NA TGTGCCAGCTCACCGGGCAGGGAGACCCAGTACTTC CASSPGRETQYF
TRBJ2-2 NA TRBV29-1 NA TGCAGCGCGCAAAACACCGGGGAGCTGTTTTTT CSAQNTGELFF
TRBJ2-7 NA TRBV5-1 NA TGCGCCAGCAGCTCGGGACACCAATCCTACGAGCAGTACTTC CASSSGHQSYEQYF
TRBJ1-1 NA TRBV5-8 TRBD1 TGTGCCAGCAGCTCGCGAACAGGGGGGGAAGCTTTCTTT CASSSRTGGEAFF
TRBJ2-5 NA TRBV7-8 TRBD2 TGTGCCAGCACCAGTCTCTACGGGAGGTGGGAAGAGACCCAGTACTTC CASTSLYGRWEETQYF
TRBJ2-1 NA TRBV30 TRBD1 TGTGCCTGGAACCAACAGGGGCCGTACAATGAGCAGTTCTTC CAWNQQGPYNEQFF
TRBJ1-4 NA TRBV6-5 NA TGTGCCAGCACTAATTCGGGACTCCTGAATGAAAAACTGTTTTTT CASTNSGLLNEKLFF
TRBJ2-1 NA TRBV7-3 NA TGTGCCAGCAGCTTAGACAGGGCGGGGACCTTCTTC CASSLDRAGTFF
TRBJ1-2 once TRBV7-2 TRBD1 TGTGCCAGCAGCTTAGAACGGACAGGCTATGGCTACACCTTC CASSLERTGYGYTF
TRBJ1-1 once TRBV28 NA TGTGCCAGCATATTGGAGGGTCGTGGTGAAGCTTTCTTT CASILEGRGEAFF
TRBJ2-3 NA TRBV10-3 NA TGTGCCATCAGTCCGAAAACTAGCACAGATACGCAGTATTTT CAISPKTSTDTQYF
TRBJ1-1 NA TRBV7-3 NA TGTGCCAGCAGCCTCTCACCTGGACACGCGAACACTGAAGCTTTCTTT CASSLSPGHANTEAFF
TRBJ1-4 NA TRBV19 TRBD1 TGTGCCAGTAGAATCCGGGACAGCACTAATGAAAAACTGTTTTTT CASRIRDSTNEKLFF
TRBJ2-2 NA TRBV10-3 TRBD2 TGTGCCATCAGTGAAAGGAGCGGGAGAAACACCGGGGAGCTGTTTTTT CAISERSGRNTGELFF
TRBJ1-2 NA TRBV6-6 TRBD1 TGTGCCAGCAGACCCCGGGACTCGACAGGGTACACCTTC CASRPRDSTGYTF
TRBJ2-1 NA TRBV7-9 NA TGTGCCAGCACCGACCCCTTGCGGGGCCCCTACAATGAGCAGTTCTTC CASTDPLRGPYNEQFF
TRBJ1-5 few TRBV19 TRBD1 TGTGCCAGTAGTCCGCGGACAGGGGCCCTGAATCAGCCCCAGCATTTT CASSPRTGALNQPQHF
TRBJ2-7 NA TRBV4-2 NA TGTGCCAGCAGCCCCAGCGTCCAAGTCGAGCAGTACTTC CASSPSVQVEQYF
TRBJ2-5 NA TRBV7-7 TRBD1 TGTGCCAGCAGCTATAACAGGGGTCGGGAGACCCAGTACTTC CASSYNRGRETQYF
TRBJ1-2 NA TRBV4-2 NA TGTGCCAGCAGCCAAGGGGCCAGGGGTCAGGGCTACACCTTC CASSQGARGQGYTF
TRBJ2-3 NA TRBV5-4 NA TGTGCCAGCAGCAGGGACATCGGCACAGATACGCAGTATTTT CASSRDIGTDTQYF
TRBJ1-1 NA TRBV28 TRBD1 TGTGCCAGCAGTCCCGGACAGGACACTCCTGAAGCTTTCTTT CASSPGQDTPEAFF
TRBJ2-2 few TRBV25-1 NA TGTGCCAGCAGTGGGCAGGGGTTTGCCGGGGAGCTGTTTTTT CASSGQGFAGELFF
TRBJ2-5 NA TRBV7-2 NA TGTGCCAGCAGTCCCGGACAGACGGTAGGAGAGACCCAGTACTTC CASSPGQTVGETQYF
TRBJ1-1 NA TRBV11-2 NA TGTGCCAGCAGCTTATCGAGCTTTTCTGAAGCTTTCTTT CASSLSSFSEAFF
TRBJ2-7 NA TRBV6-5 NA TGTGCCAGCACCCACGGAGCGGTTTACGAGCAGTACTTC CASTHGAVYEQYF
TRBJ1-5 NA TRBV28 NA TGTGCCAGCAGGCTCCCCGCGGGGGGCTCGCAGCCCCAGCATTTT CASRLPAGGSQPQHF
TRBJ2-7 NA TRBV6-5 TRBD2 TGTGCCAGCAGCTTTAGCGGGAGACCCCCCTACGAGCAGTACTTC CASSFSGRPPYEQYF
TRBJ1-2 NA TRBV18 NA TGTGCCAGCTCACCAACAGGGACCTATGGCTACACCTTC CASSPTGTYGYTF
TRBJ2-7 NA TRBV10-3 NA TGTGCCATCAGTGAGTCCGGGAGCTCCTACGAGCAGTACTTC CAISESGSSYEQYF
TRBJ1-1 once TRBV5-4 NA TGTGCCAGCAGCTTGGATAGTGGCAGGCACACTGAAGCTTTCTTT CASSLDSGRHTEAFF
TRBJ2-1 NA TRBV28 TRBD2 TGTGCCAGCAGTTTAGGGTGGGCGGGAGAATACTCCTACAATGAGCAGTTCTTC CASSLGWAGEYSYNEQFF
TRBJ2-1 NA TRBV27 TRBD2 TGTGCCACTTCCCGGACTAGCGGGAGGAATGAGCAGTTCTTC CATSRTSGRNEQFF
TRBJ2-7 few TRBV6-5 NA TGTGCCAGCAGCCTCGGAAGTGCCCCCAGGTCCGAGCAGTACTTC CASSLGSAPRSEQYF
TRBJ1-2 NA TRBV7-8 TRBD1 TGTGCCAGCAGCGCCGGGACAGGGGGGAACTATGGCTACACCTTC CASSAGTGGNYGYTF
TRBJ1-3 few TRBV7-2 NA TGTGCCAGCAGCTCCTTGGGGCGCGGTGGAAACACCATATATTTT CASSSLGRGGNTIYF
TRBJ2-7 NA TRBV28 NA TGTGCCAGCAGAGAGATGCCGTCCTACGAGCAGTACTTC CASREMPSYEQYF
TRBJ2-7 NA TRBV2 TRBD1 TGTGCCAGCAGTGAGGCAGGGGGTACCTCCGAGCAGTACTTC CASSEAGGTSEQYF
TRBJ1-2 NA TRBV7-3 NA TGTGCCAGCAGCTTAACCCCAGGGGAAAGCTATGGCTACACCTTC CASSLTPGESYGYTF
TRBJ2-1 NA TRBV5-1 TRBD1 TGCGCCAGCAGTGGACAGGGGGCGAATGAGCAGTTCTTC CASSGQGANEQFF
TRBJ1-2 few TRBV7-3 NA TGTGCCAGCAGCTTAATGAGACAGGCCGGGTTCACCTTC CASSLMRQAGFTF
TRBJ1-1 NA TRBV5-5 NA TGTGCCAGCAGTATAAGGGGACTAAGAGAAGCTTTCTTT CASSIRGLREAFF
TRBJ1-1 few TRBV5-4 NA TGTGCCAGCAGCTTGCCGGGAAAAATGAACACTGAAGCTTTCTTT CASSLPGKMNTEAFF
TRBJ2-2 NA TRBV9 NA TGTGCCAGCAGCGTCACAGGGTCCCCCGGGGAGCTGTTTTTT CASSVTGSPGELFF
TRBJ2-1 few TRBV7-9 TRBD2 TGTGCCAGCAGACCAGCGGGAGGTGGGTACAATGAGCAGTTCTTC CASRPAGGGYNEQFF